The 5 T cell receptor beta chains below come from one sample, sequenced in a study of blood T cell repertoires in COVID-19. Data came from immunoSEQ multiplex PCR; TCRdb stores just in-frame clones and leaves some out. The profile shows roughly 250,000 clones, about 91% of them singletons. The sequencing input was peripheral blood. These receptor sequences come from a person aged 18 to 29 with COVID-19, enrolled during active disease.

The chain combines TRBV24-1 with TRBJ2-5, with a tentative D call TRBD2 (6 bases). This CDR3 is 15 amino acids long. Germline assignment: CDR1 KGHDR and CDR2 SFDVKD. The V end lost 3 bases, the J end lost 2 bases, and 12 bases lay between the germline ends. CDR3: CATSDGGRGQETQYF. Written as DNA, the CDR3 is TGTGCCACCAGTGATGGTGGGCGGGGTCAAGAGACCCAGTACTTC.

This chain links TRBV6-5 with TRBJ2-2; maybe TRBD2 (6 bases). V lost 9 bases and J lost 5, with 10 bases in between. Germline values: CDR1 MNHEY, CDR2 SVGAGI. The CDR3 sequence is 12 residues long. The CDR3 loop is CARASVTGELFF. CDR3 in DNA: TGTGCCAGGGCTAGCGTAACCGGGGAGCTGTTTTTT.

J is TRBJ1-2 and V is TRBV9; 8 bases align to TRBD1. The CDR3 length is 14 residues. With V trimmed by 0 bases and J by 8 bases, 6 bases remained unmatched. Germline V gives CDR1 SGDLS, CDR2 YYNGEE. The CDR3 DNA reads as TGTGCCAGCAGCGTAGAGGCAGGGGGCGTCGGCTACACCTTC. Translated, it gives CASSVEAGGVGYTF.

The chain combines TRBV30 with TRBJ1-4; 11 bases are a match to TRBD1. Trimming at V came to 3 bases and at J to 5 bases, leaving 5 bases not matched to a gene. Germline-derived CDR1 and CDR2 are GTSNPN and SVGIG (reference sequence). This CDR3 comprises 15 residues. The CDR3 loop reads CAWSAGTGGNEKLFF. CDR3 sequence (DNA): TGTGCCTGGAGCGCCGGGACAGGGGGGAATGAAAAACTGTTTTTT.

As DNA, the CDR3 is TGTGCCAGAAGCCCGGGGGGTAGCGGGAGTGGCACAGATACGCAGTATTTT. Translating gives CARSPGGSGSGTDTQYF. The genes are TRBV5-3 and TRBJ2-3; TRBD2 matches 9 bases. TRBV5-3 is treated as an ORF (open reading frame) with a function not yet certain. The CDR3 is made up of 17 amino acids. Trimming cost V 4 bases and J 1 base; bases outside gene matches: 10.